This T cell receptor beta chain was documented in a study of OX40 agonist ivuxolimab in advanced cancers. The protocol was immunoSEQ multiplex PCR, while the TCRdb copy is restricted to in-frame clones and leaves out a portion. The sample has approximately 70,000 clones, approximately 90% seen once. The V gene lost 4 bases and the J gene lost 1 base, with 13 bases spanning the gap. This CDR3 is 15 amino acids long. CDR1 is ENHRY and CDR2 is SYGVKD in the germline V gene. Sequencing used CD4+ or CD8+ T cells sorted from blood, obtained in a trial of the OX40 agonist ivuxolimab. The sequence was collected from an adult with an advanced solid tumor such as melanoma, head and neck, liver or kidney cancer. The chain recombines TRBV10-3 with TRBJ2-5; D assignment may be TRBD1 or TRBD2 (6 bases each). The CDR3 DNA reads TGTGCCATCAGTGGAGGAGGAGGGGGCCAAGAGACCCAGTACTTC. It translates to CAISGGGGGQETQYF.